This TCR beta chain stems from a study of blood T cells in healthy people across ages. Sample-barcoded 5' priming and a J-beta primer mix drove a second PCR of about 6 to 12 cycles. CDR3-containing paired-end reads numbered at least 3 million in each sample. In TCRdb, the 5' RACE reads were re-called with MiXCR into one record per CDR3 protein. The sample carries more than 800,000 distinct CDR3 sequences, around 30% recorded once. On this clonotype itself: A read error is possible here, since a much larger clone lies one base away.

This CDR3 has 14 residues. Between the trimmed V and J ends, which lost 1 base and 5 bases, there was a span of 9 bases. From germline, CDR1 is SGHTA and CDR2 FQGNSA. Isolated per sample were at least 7 million PBMCs. The chain is built from TRBV7-2 and TRBJ1-5, with a tentative D call TRBD1 (6 bases). The specimen was blood. This sequence was found in a woman aged 80 or over in good health. DNA for the CDR3: TGTGCCAGCAGCTTAGTGGGGGCGGATCAGCCCCAGCATTTT. Translated, it gives CASSLVGADQPQHF. The full variable domain, with the rest looked up from reference TRBV7-2 and TRBJ1-5, is GAGVSQSPSNKVTEKGKDVELRCDPISGHTALYWYRQSLGQGLEFLIYFQGNSAPDKSGLPSDRFSAERTGGSVSTLTIQRTQQEDSAVYLCASSLVGADQPQHFGDGTRLSIL.